Below are 6 T cell receptor beta chains sequenced from a single sample in a study of response to subunit inactivated influenza vaccine. MiXCR was run by TCRdb on the RT-PCR reads, yielding one entry per CDR3 protein. Of more than 500,000 distinct CDR3 sequences in the sample, about 11% were seen once. These data also featured in a second study, about T cells expressing NK-cell markers. That publication notes: Libraries used 5'RACE template switching adding universal primer site and UMIs.

The sample was PBMCs from blood, taken on the day of vaccination. The receptors originated from a man in his forties or fifties who received an inactivated influenza vaccine.

This clonotype was detected a few times. The chain links TRBV27 to TRBJ1-1, with D possibly being TRBD1 (5 bases). Trimming took off 3 bases at V and 1 base at J, with 21 bases between the two ends. CDR1 is MNHEY and CDR2 is SMNVEV in the germline V gene (reference sequence). The CDR3 has 18 amino acids. The CDR3 DNA is TGTGCCAGCAGTTTTATACAGAGTTGGGGGAGAGGGAACACTGAAGCTTTCTTT. Its translation is CASSFIQSWGRGNTEAFF.

This clonotype was seen many times. The CDR3 region has the DNA TGTGCCACCAGCAGAGGGGGACTAGGAGGATATTACGAGCAGTACTTC. The encoded protein is CATSRGGLGGYYEQYF. The chain employs TRBV15 and TRBJ2-7, with TRBD2 identical over 8 bases. This CDR3 comprises 16 residues. V shed 1 base, J shed 4 bases, and the junction held 9 bases outside the gene matches. Germline CDR1 LNHNV, CDR2 YYDKDF (reference sequence).

Many counts were recorded for this clonotype. V and J are TRBV7-2 and TRBJ2-1; no clear D gene. Trimming shortened V by 2 bases and J by 8 bases, and 13 bases separated the two germline ends. The CDR3 consists of 14 residues. CDR1 is SGHTA and CDR2 is FQGNSA in the germline V gene. The CDR3 sequence: CASSLTSARDEQFF. The CDR3 DNA sequence: TGTGCCAGCAGCTTAACCAGCGCCCGTGATGAGCAGTTCTTC.

This clonotype was seen once. The chain carries TRBV30 and TRBJ1-6; D is unclear. CDR1 and CDR2 (germline): GTSNPN, SVGIG (reference sequence). The CDR3 contains 12 residues. V gave up 0 bases and J gave up 7 bases, with 4 bases separating them. CDR3 in amino acids: CAWSVWNSPLHF. The CDR3 region has the DNA TGTGCCTGGAGTGTATGGAATTCACCCCTCCACTTT. Based on the CDR3 plus reference TRBV30 and TRBJ1-6, the full variable domain is SQTIHQWPATLVQPVGSPLSLECTVEGTSNPNLYWYRQAAGRGLQLLFYSVGIGQISSEVPQNLSASRPQDRQFILSSKKLLLSDSGFYLCAWSVWNSPLHFGNGTRLTVT.

The chain uses TRBV14 and TRBJ2-7; 11 positions agree with TRBD2. The germline V gene encodes CDR1 SGHDN and CDR2 FVKESK. The length of the CDR3 is 16 residues. V lost 3 bases to trimming and J lost 5 bases; unmatched junction nucleotides: 9. The DNA for the CDR3 is TGTGCCAGCAGCCAGATAGCGGGAGGGCCCGAGGACGAGCAGTACTTC. The encoded protein is CASSQIAGGPEDEQYF.

This rearrangement joins TRBV5-1 to TRBJ2-1; D might be TRBD2 (6 bases). Trimming took 0 bases from V and 0 from J, leaving 13 bases between them. Germline lookup yields CDR1 SGHRS and CDR2 YFSETQ. The CDR3 length is 17 residues. In DNA form, the CDR3 reads TGCGCCAGCAGCTTGGCCATTCCGGGAGTCTCCTACAATGAGCAGTTCTTC. Amino acids: CASSLAIPGVSYNEQFF. The full variable domain, its missing parts supplied by reference TRBV5-1 and TRBJ2-1, is KAGVTQTPRYLIKTRGQQVTLSCSPISGHRSVSWYQQTPGQGLQFLFEYFSETQRNKGNFPGRFSGRQFSNSRSEMNVSTLELGDSALYLCASSLAIPGVSYNEQFFGPGTRLTVL.